These 10 T cell receptor beta chains originate from one sample sequenced in a study of blood T cells in healthy people across ages. Then a second PCR, running roughly 7 to 11 cycles, was carried out with a sample-barcoded 5' primer and a J-beta primer mix. MiXCR, applied by TCRdb to the 5' RACE reads, yields one record per CDR3 protein. This table has approximately 800,000 distinct CDR3 sequences, 25% appearing once. These data were likewise used in another study, on T cells of mothers and their children.

The sequencing input was blood. These receptors were collected from a boy aged 5-17 years in good health.

This clonotype was seen a few times. This chain links TRBV30 with TRBJ2-7; 8 bases align to TRBD2. The J call may be in error: the DNA end matches TRBJ2-1 better. Germline V gene sequence: CDR1 GTSNPN, CDR2 SVGIG (reference sequence). The CDR3 totals 15 residues. The CDR3 sequence: CAWSVGGARANEQFF. DNA for the CDR3: TGTGCCTGGAGTGTCGGGGGGGCGCGGGCGAATGAGCAGTTCTTC.

This clonotype was picked up many times. The chain joins TRBV20-1 to TRBJ2-1; 13 bases line up with TRBD2. V dropped 7 bases and J dropped 7; count of bases not matched to a gene: 7. This CDR3 region has 14 residues. Germline CDR1 and CDR2: DFQATT and SNEGSKA (reference sequence). This chain's CDR3 is CSVVTSGRRNEQFF. CDR3 coding DNA: TGCAGTGTTGTGACTAGCGGGAGGCGTAATGAGCAGTTCTTC.

The V call is TRBV11-1, the J call TRBJ2-2; tentatively, D is TRBD2 (6 bases). The V and J ends lost 5 bases and 0 bases respectively, with 19 bases between them. Germline lookup yields CDR1 SGHAT and CDR2 FQDESV (reference sequence). The CDR3 covers 18 residues. The CDR3 here is CASSRWDVVAANTGELFF. The CDR3 DNA follows: TGTGCCAGCAGCCGGTGGGATGTGGTAGCGGCGAACACCGGGGAGCTGTTTTTT.

A few counts support this clonotype. The chain uses TRBV2 and TRBJ2-1, with a tentative D call TRBD1 (6 bases). V lost 6 bases, J lost 9 bases, and 6 bases lay in between. CDR3 length equals 10 residues. Germline V gene sequence: CDR1 SNHLY, CDR2 FYNNEI. Here the CDR3 reads CASRQGEQFF. In nucleotides, the CDR3 is TGTGCCAGCAGACAGGGTGAGCAGTTCTTC. Variable domain in full (rest from reference TRBV2 and TRBJ2-1): EPEVTQTPSHQVTQMGQEVILRCVPISNHLYFYWYRQILGQKVEFLVSFYNNEISEKSEIFDDQFSVERPDGSNFTLKIRSTKLEDSAMYFCASRQGEQFFGPGTRLTVL.

This clonotype came up a few times. The CDR3 region has the DNA TGTGCCAGCAGTTTGTTTGACAGTACCGGGGAGCTGTTTTTT. Encoded protein: CASSLFDSTGELFF. The chain combines TRBV27 with TRBJ2-2; TRBD1 might be the D (5 bases). Looked up from germline, CDR1 is MNHEY and CDR2 is SMNVEV (reference sequence). Trimming removed 3 bases from V and 5 bases from J, with 10 bases in between. This CDR3 has 14 amino acids.

The J gene is TRBJ2-5, the V gene TRBV20-1, with TRBD2 matching over 13 bases. The CDR3 runs to 16 residues. V was clipped by 6 bases and J by 2 bases; unmatched bases: 9. Germline V gives CDR1 DFQATT, CDR2 SNEGSKA (reference sequence). The CDR3 sequence: CSASVGTSGVQETQYF. In DNA form, the CDR3 reads TGCAGTGCCAGTGTTGGGACTAGCGGGGTTCAAGAGACCCAGTACTTC.

This chain links TRBV28 with TRBJ1-5; D is perhaps TRBD1 (5 bases). Germline V gives CDR1 MDHEN, CDR2 SYDVKM. This CDR3 has 15 amino acids. Trimming left V 3 bases short and J 0 bases short, with 9 bases between. CDR3 loop: CASSLRQISNQPQHF. CDR3 bases: TGTGCCAGCAGTTTGCGACAGATTAGCAATCAGCCCCAGCATTTT.

The J gene is TRBJ1-4, the V gene TRBV5-1, with D possibly matching TRBD1 (5 bases). The ends were cut back, 4 bases at V and 0 bases at J, with 13 bases in the middle. In germline, CDR1 is SGHRS, CDR2 YFSETQ. This CDR3 is 16 amino acids long. Here the CDR3 DNA reads TGCGCCAGCAGCGAGGGACGGATGACAACTAATGAAAAACTGTTTTTT. Its protein product is CASSEGRMTTNEKLFF.

This clonotype has more than one count but fewer than ten. CDR3 sequence: CASSLRGSGGAWQFF. CDR3 nucleotides: TGTGCCAGCAGTTTAAGGGGTAGCGGGGGGGCTTGGCAGTTCTTC. The V gene is TRBV12-3 or TRBV12-4, the J gene TRBJ2-5, with TRBD2 identical over 11 bases. Near its end, the DNA agrees better with TRBJ2-1, so the J call may be wrong. This CDR3 contains 15 residues.

This chain connects TRBV10-3 to TRBJ1-1; no firm D call. The CDR3 runs to 14 residues. V gave up 3 bases and J gave up 6 bases, with 14 bases separating them. Germline assignment: CDR1 ENHRY and CDR2 SYGVKD. As DNA, the CDR3 is TGTGCCATCAGTGACGTCCCCGGCGGGGCTGAAGCTTTCTTT. Its translation: CAISDVPGGAEAFF.